The present T cell receptor beta chain was sequenced within a study of cytomegalovirus exposure and HLA in healthy donors. V lost 2 bases to trimming and J lost 10 bases, with 12 bases between them. The germline gives CDR1 MGHDK, CDR2 SYGVNS. This CDR3 spans 14 amino acids. As regards this clone: What it recognizes is unknown.

Study results and caveats: Presence/absence comparisons presumed near-even sequencing depth among donors.

The PCR was carried out with 60 Vbeta primers and 13 Jbeta primers. Generated by immunoSEQ multiplex PCR, the TCRdb table keeps only in-frame clones and is missing some. This sample has about 200,000 clones, with roughly 82% found just once. The genes are TRBV25-1 and TRBJ1-6, with D unresolved. The sequencing input was PBMCs. This clonotype originated in a man aged 40-55 years in good health and CMV-seropositive. The CDR3 DNA reads as TGTGCCAGCAGTGAAGTGGGTGCGGGATCACCCCTCCACTTT. Amino acids: CASSEVGAGSPLHF.